Listed below are T cell receptor beta chains from one sample, sequenced in a study of Tregs in tolerant kidney transplant recipients. Clones were sequenced by immunoSEQ multiplex PCR, and TCRdb holds only the in-frame ones, with some missing. The table records about 78,000 clones, around 93% of them present only once. Sequencing was performed on Tregs from blood, taken before the transplant. The receptor source for this set is a human donor who received a combined kidney and bone marrow transplant. Both conserved end residues are part of each CDR3. Fields, in order: V gene, clone size, J gene, D gene, CDR3 protein, CDR3 DNA. A D gene is named only where the DNA matches it firmly. Only some rows state a clone size, as once, few, many or a class for expanded clones.

V: TRBV11-3
size: .
J: TRBJ2-2
D: TRBD1
CDR3: CASSPRTGRNTGELFF
DNA: TGTGCCAGCAGCCCACGGACAGGTAGAAACACCGGGGAGCTGTTTTTT

V: TRBV28
size: .
J: TRBJ1-5
D: .
CDR3: CASSLDSNQPQHF
DNA: TGTGCCAGCAGTTTAGACAGCAATCAGCCCCAGCATTTT

V: TRBV7-9
size: .
J: TRBJ2-3
D: TRBD2
CDR3: CASSLMASGTTDTQYF
DNA: TGTGCCAGCAGCTTAATGGCTAGCGGTACCACAGATACGCAGTATTTT

V: TRBV19
size: .
J: TRBJ2-1
D: TRBD2
CDR3: CASSADPGTIPFF
DNA: TGTGCCAGTAGTGCGGACCCCGGGACTATCCCATTCTTC

V: TRBV18
size: .
J: TRBJ2-3
D: .
CDR3: CASSPVSTDTQYF
DNA: TGTGCCAGCTCACCGGTGAGCACAGATACGCAGTATTTT

V: TRBV27
size: .
J: TRBJ2-6
D: TRBD1
CDR3: CASGRDRGLGANVLTF
DNA: TGTGCCAGCGGGAGGGACAGGGGGCTGGGGGCCAACGTCCTGACTTTC

V: TRBV18
size: .
J: TRBJ2-3
D: .
CDR3: CASSPIDTQYF
DNA: TGTGCCAGCTCACCTATAGATACGCAGTATTTT

V: TRBV27
size: few
J: TRBJ1-5
D: .
CDR3: CASSLGGRWPQHF
DNA: TGTGCCAGCAGTTTAGGGGGGCGATGGCCCCAGCATTTT

V: TRBV5-1
size: .
J: TRBJ1-4
D: .
CDR3: CASSLDVGGNEKLFF
DNA: TGCGCCAGCAGCTTGGACGTAGGGGGGAATGAAAAACTGTTTTTT

V: TRBV19
size: .
J: TRBJ1-1
D: .
CDR3: CASSINRDTEAFF
DNA: TGTGCCAGTAGTATAAACAGGGACACTGAAGCTTTCTTT

V: TRBV5-1
size: .
J: TRBJ2-3
D: TRBD1
CDR3: CASSLALTGADTQYF
DNA: TGCGCCAGCAGCTTGGCCCTAACAGGGGCAGATACGCAGTATTTT

V: TRBV2
size: .
J: TRBJ2-7
D: TRBD2
CDR3: CASTREREALPYEQYF
DNA: TGTGCCAGCACCCGAGAGCGGGAGGCCCTCCCTTACGAGCAGTACTTC

V: TRBV5-4
size: .
J: TRBJ2-1
D: TRBD2
CDR3: CASSLALSGSYNEQFF
DNA: TGTGCCAGCAGCTTGGCTCTGAGCGGGAGCTACAATGAGCAGTTCTTC

V: TRBV6-5
size: .
J: TRBJ1-2
D: .
CDR3: CASRGSTNYGYTF
DNA: TGTGCCAGCCGGGGATCTACTAACTATGGCTACACCTTC

V: TRBV29-1
size: .
J: TRBJ1-2
D: .
CDR3: CSVERLGGNYGYTF
DNA: TGCAGCGTTGAAAGATTAGGGGGAAACTATGGCTACACCTTC